This T cell receptor beta chain comes out of a study of blood T cell repertoires in COVID-19. At the level of the study: Specimens from acute and convalescent COVID-19 originated in the United States, Italy and Spain. Sample material is recorded as cDNA or gDNA derived from T cells, B-cell-depleted T cells, or PBMCs.

The CDR3 sequence is 14 residues long. Looked up from germline, CDR1 is ENHRY and CDR2 is SYGVKD. The V and J ends lost 8 bases and 4 bases, in that order; junction bases with no gene match: 3. Per the study methods: From reference gene primer amplification, estimates of nucleated cell counts were derived. Measured with immunoSEQ multiplex PCR; TCRdb has only the in-frame clones, and not every one. The V and J calls and clone size were taken over from that table, and D and trimming were inferred from the DNA. Counted here are approximately 140,000 clones, under 90% occurring once; the ten biggest clones make up approximately 9%.

The receptor was isolated from a woman of 80 years or more in a cohort sampled during active or convalescent COVID-19. The chain carries TRBV10-3 and TRBJ2-3; 13 bases are shared with TRBD2. Sequencing was performed on peripheral blood. Here the CDR3 DNA reads TGTGCCATCGGAACTAGCGGGGGGGCAGATACGCAGTATTTT. Amino acids: CAIGTSGGADTQYF.